This TCR beta chain was obtained from a study of Graves' ophthalmopathy and Graves' hyperthyroidism. General study findings and limits: Sensitivity reached 85% to 90% and specificity roughly 76% for a 13-signature model separating ophthalmopathy from stable hyperthyroidism. At about 69% sensitivity and approximately 72% specificity, the model predicted progression of the ophthalmopathy. Among thyroid clonotypes expanded above 0.001 frequency, most also appeared in blood.

About this clonotype: The antigen is not known.

Trimming took 3 bases from V and 5 from J; bases not matched to a gene: 6. The CDR3 has 14 residues. Germline V lookup: CDR1 SGDLS, CDR2 YYNGEE. Scientists amplified the TCR beta CDR3 regions from RNA transcripts. The first-round RT-PCR employed HTBI primers together with the Qiagen OneStep RT-PCR kit. A multiplex PCR was then performed as the second round. From the multiplex PCR reads, TCRdb called clonotypes with MiXCR, one entry per CDR3 protein. The repertoire consists of about 740,000 distinct CDR3 sequences, with roughly 40% occurring once and the leading ten covering about 40%. PBMCs came from less than 13 ml of fresh peripheral blood.

The source of this sequence is an adult man with Graves' ophthalmopathy. This rearrangement joins TRBV9 to TRBJ2-7, with 9 bases that match TRBD2. The sequenced material came from peripheral blood. The CDR3, as DNA: TGTGCCAGCAGCGCGACTAGCGGAACCCACGAGCAGTACTTC. Encoded protein: CASSATSGTHEQYF.